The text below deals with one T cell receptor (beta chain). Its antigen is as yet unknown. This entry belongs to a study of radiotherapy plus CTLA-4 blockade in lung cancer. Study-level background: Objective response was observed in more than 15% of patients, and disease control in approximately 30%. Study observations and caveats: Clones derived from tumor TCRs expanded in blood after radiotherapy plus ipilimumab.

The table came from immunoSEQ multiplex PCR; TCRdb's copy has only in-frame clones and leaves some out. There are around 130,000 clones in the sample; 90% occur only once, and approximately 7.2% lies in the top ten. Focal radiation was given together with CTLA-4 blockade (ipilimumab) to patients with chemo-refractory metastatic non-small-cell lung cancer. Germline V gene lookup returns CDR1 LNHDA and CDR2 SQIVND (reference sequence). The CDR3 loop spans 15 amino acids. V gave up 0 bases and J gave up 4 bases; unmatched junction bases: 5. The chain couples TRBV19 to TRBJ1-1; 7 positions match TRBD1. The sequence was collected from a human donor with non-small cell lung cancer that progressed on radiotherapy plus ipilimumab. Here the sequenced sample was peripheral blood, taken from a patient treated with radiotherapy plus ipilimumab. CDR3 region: CASSIDYRGSTEAFF. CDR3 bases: TGTGCCAGTAGTATAGACTACAGGGGTAGCACTGAAGCTTTCTTT.